Below are 17 T cell receptor beta chains sequenced from a single sample in a study of blood T cell repertoires in COVID-19. Clones were sequenced by immunoSEQ multiplex PCR, and TCRdb holds only the in-frame ones, with some missing. This sample has around 260,000 clones, with roughly 90% found just once. Specimen: peripheral blood. All receptors come from a man aged 25 to 40 with active or convalescent COVID-19.

The CDR3 DNA is TGTGCCTGGAGGGAACAGGGTAGAGGCACTGAAGCTTTCTTT. Encoded protein: CAWREQGRGTEAFF. This chain uses TRBV30 with TRBJ1-1, with D maybe TRBD1 (6 bases). V was pared by 3 bases and J by 4 bases, with 15 bases between. The CDR3 is 14 amino acids. In germline, CDR1 is GTSNPN, CDR2 SVGIG (reference sequence).

The chain has TRBV5-4 and TRBJ2-1; 8 bases align to TRBD1. V dropped 7 bases and J dropped 5; count of bases not matched to a gene: 5. The germline V gene has CDR1 SGHNT and CDR2 YYREEE (reference sequence). The CDR3 totals 13 residues. The CDR3 sequence is CASLRDRNNEQFF. Written as DNA, the CDR3 is TGTGCCAGCCTCCGGGACAGGAACAATGAGCAGTTCTTC.

In this sample, this clone turned up once. The rearrangement joins TRBV19 to TRBJ1-1; D is uncertain. V was pared by 2 bases and J by 0 bases, with 19 bases between. CDR1 LNHDA and CDR2 SQIVND come from the germline V gene (reference sequence). The CDR3 runs 18 residues. The CDR3 here is CASSISPFDRLLNTEAFF. CDR3 nucleotides: TGTGCCAGTAGTATATCCCCTTTTGATCGACTGCTGAACACTGAAGCTTTCTTT.

This chain links TRBV2 with TRBJ2-5; a weak D match, TRBD2 (6 bases). The V end lost 4 bases, the J end lost 2 bases, and 14 bases lay between the germline ends. The germline V gene has CDR1 SNHLY and CDR2 FYNNEI. The CDR3 is 15 residues long. CDR3 nucleotides: TGTGCCAGCAGTGCCAAGGGACTTGCGCAAGAGACCCAGTACTTC. Protein: CASSAKGLAQETQYF.

This rearrangement joins TRBV5-1 to TRBJ1-4; 10 bases match TRBD1. Germline V gene data show CDR1 as SGHRS and CDR2 as YFSETQ. V lost 4 bases to trimming and J lost 6 bases; unmatched junction nucleotides: 6. This CDR3 spans 15 amino acids. The CDR3 DNA reads TGCGCCAGCAGCATCGACAGGGGGCGCGATGAAAAACTGTTTTTT. This encodes CASSIDRGRDEKLFF.

The CDR3 DNA reads as TGTGCCAGCAGCTTGACCGCTACCTACGAGCAGTACTTC. Amino acid sequence: CASSLTATYEQYF. The V call is TRBV5-4, the J call TRBJ2-7; D remains ambiguous. The germline CDR1 and CDR2 sequences are SGHNT and YYREEE (reference sequence). The CDR3 runs 13 residues. Between the trimmed V and J ends, which lost 1 base and 2 bases, there was a span of 7 bases.

This clone was picked up one time. J is TRBJ1-1 and V is TRBV5-6, with D hard to call. V lost 0 bases and J lost 1, with 10 bases in between. CDR1 is SGHDT, CDR2 YYEEEE, per germline. The CDR3 has 15 residues. This CDR3 is CASSLGVTQNTEAFF. The DNA of the CDR3 is TGTGCCAGCAGCTTGGGGGTGACACAGAACACTGAAGCTTTCTTT. Full variable domain (outside the CDR3, taken from reference TRBV5-6 and TRBJ1-1): DAGVTQSPTHLIKTRGQQVTLRCSPKSGHDTVSWYQQALGQGPQFIFQYYEEEERQRGNFPDRFSGHQFPNYSSELNVNALLLGDSALYLCASSLGVTQNTEAFFGQGTRLTVV.

The J gene is TRBJ1-2, the V gene TRBV3-1 (or the pseudogene TRBV3-2); D may be TRBD1 (5 bases). CDR1 and CDR2 (germline): LGHDT, YNNKEL (reference sequence). The CDR3 spans 13 residues. V lost 5 bases, J lost 5 bases, and 12 bases lay in between. In DNA form, the CDR3 reads TGTGCCAGCAGCACGTCCGGACATTATGGCTACACCTTC. It encodes CASSTSGHYGYTF.

This chain joins TRBV15 and TRBJ1-1; tentative D call: TRBD1 (5 bases). Germline CDR1 and CDR2: LNHNV and YYDKDF (reference sequence). The germline V and J ends were trimmed by 5 bases and 5 bases, with 15 bases remaining between them. CDR3 length: 14 residues. The DNA of the CDR3 is TGTGCCACCAGCGACCGACAGTTGGGAACTGAAGCTTTCTTT. It yields the protein CATSDRQLGTEAFF.

The genes are TRBV2 and TRBJ1-6; D is possibly TRBD1 (6 bases). Germline lookup yields CDR1 SNHLY and CDR2 FYNNEI. Between the trimmed V and J ends, which lost 5 bases and 7 bases, there was a span of 18 bases. CDR3 length: 16 residues. The DNA of the CDR3 is TGTGCCAGCAGTCAAAAGGGGGGGGAGGGGAATTCACCCCTCCACTTT. This translates into CASSQKGGEGNSPLHF.

This chain connects TRBV6-1 to TRBJ2-3, with a possible D match to TRBD1 (7 bases). Trimming left V 4 bases short and J 5 bases short, with 19 bases between. Germline loops: CDR1 MNHNS, CDR2 SASEGT. The CDR3 sequence is 16 residues long. Here the CDR3 reads CASSVYRGAGGDTQYF. CDR3 nucleotides: TGTGCCAGCAGTGTGTACAGGGGAGCGGGTGGAGATACGCAGTATTTT.

This sequence joins TRBV18 and TRBJ1-1; the match to TRBD1 covers 9 bases. From germline, CDR1 is KGHSH and CDR2 LQKENI. The V gene end was trimmed by 3 bases and the J gene end by 7 bases; junction bases not matched to a gene: 6. This CDR3 comprises 14 residues. DNA of the CDR3: TGTGCCAGCTCACCGGACAGGGGTAGCCGTGAAGCTTTCTTT. Residues: CASSPDRGSREAFF.

V usage is TRBV14 and J usage is TRBJ1-4; no clear D gene. CDR1 and CDR2 (germline): SGHDN, FVKESK. CDR3 size: 14 residues. V lost 3 bases and J lost 8, with 13 bases in between. This CDR3 reads CASSQIGVGEKLFF. In DNA, the CDR3 is TGTGCCAGCAGCCAGATCGGGGTAGGCGAAAAACTGTTTTTT.

V and J are TRBV27 and TRBJ1-5; 9 bases are a match to TRBD1. With 6 bases clipped from V and 1 base from J, the junction kept 7 bases outside the gene matches. Germline CDR1 reads MNHEY; CDR2 reads SMNVEV (reference sequence). The length of the CDR3 is 16 residues. The CDR3 loop is CASRTGGKGSNQPQHF. CDR3 coding DNA: TGTGCCAGCAGGACAGGGGGAAAAGGGAGCAATCAGCCCCAGCATTTT.

This clone has a handful of counts. The V call is TRBV6-1, the J call TRBJ2-1; D uncertain. With 1 base removed from V and 0 bases from J, the gap between germline ends came to 10 bases. Germline V gives CDR1 MNHNS, CDR2 SASEGT. The CDR3 has 16 amino acids. This CDR3 is CASSEVGPSSYNEQFF. The CDR3 coding sequence is TGTGCCAGCAGTGAAGTTGGCCCAAGCTCCTACAATGAGCAGTTCTTC.

The rearrangement joins TRBV7-9 to TRBJ1-1; D ambiguous. The length of the CDR3 is 14 residues. Trimming took off 1 base at V and 1 base at J, with 7 bases between the two ends. Germline CDR1 is SEHNR and CDR2 is FQNEAQ (reference sequence). CDR3 sequence (DNA): TGTGCCAGCAGCTTAGAGGCAGGGAACACTGAAGCTTTCTTT. Its translation: CASSLEAGNTEAFF.

The count of this clone is one. This chain links TRBV5-6 with TRBJ2-7, with D possibly TRBD1 on 6 matching bases. The CDR3 loop spans 19 amino acids. V was pared by 4 bases and J by 2 bases, with 28 bases between. Germline V gene sequence: CDR1 SGHDT, CDR2 YYEEEE. CDR3 DNA: TGTGCCAGCAGCCCCCGGCAGGGGACGCCGATTCGTTCCCCCTACGAGCAGTACTTC. Residues: CASSPRQGTPIRSPYEQYF.